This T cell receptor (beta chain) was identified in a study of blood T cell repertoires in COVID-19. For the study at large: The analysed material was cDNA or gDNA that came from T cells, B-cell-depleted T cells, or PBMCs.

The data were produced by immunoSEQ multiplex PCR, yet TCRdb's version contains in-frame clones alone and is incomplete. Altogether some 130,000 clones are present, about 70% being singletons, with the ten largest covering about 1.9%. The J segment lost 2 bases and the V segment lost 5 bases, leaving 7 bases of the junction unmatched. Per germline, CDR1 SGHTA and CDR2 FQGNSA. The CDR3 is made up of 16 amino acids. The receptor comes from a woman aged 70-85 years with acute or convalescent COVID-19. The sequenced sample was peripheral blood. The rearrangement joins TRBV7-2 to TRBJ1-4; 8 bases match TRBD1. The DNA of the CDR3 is TGTGCCAGCAGCCAAAACGGACAGGGTACTAATGAAAAACTGTTTTTT. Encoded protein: CASSQNGQGTNEKLFF.